A selection of T cell receptor beta chains follows, all from one sample in a study of shared clonotypes between healthy human individuals. Clones were sequenced by immunoSEQ multiplex PCR, and TCRdb holds only the in-frame ones, with some missing. The sample shows roughly 680,000 clones, 72% of them seen only once. Material: memory CD4+ T cells sorted from blood. These receptors came from a woman aged 30 to 39 in good health. CDR3s include the opening cysteine and the closing phenylalanine or tryptophan. The order of the fields is D gene, clone size, J gene, V gene, CDR3 protein, CDR3 DNA. The D gene is left open where the match is weak. The size field is filled for only some rows; it gives once, few, many or a size class.

d_call: -
clone_size: -
j_call: TRBJ2-6
v_call: TRBV5-8
cdr3_aa: CASSLRRDSGANVLTF
cdr3_nt: TGTGCCAGCAGCTTGAGGCGGGACTCTGGGGCCAACGTCCTGACTTTC

d_call: TRBD2
clone_size: once
j_call: TRBJ2-1
v_call: TRBV14
cdr3_aa: CASSPRMASGSSYNEQFF
cdr3_nt: TGTGCCAGCAGCCCAAGGATGGCTAGCGGGAGCTCCTACAATGAGCAGTTCTTC

d_call: -
clone_size: once
j_call: TRBJ1-1
v_call: TRBV27
cdr3_aa: CASSQASQVNTEAFF
cdr3_nt: TGTGCCAGCAGTCAAGCAAGCCAGGTGAACACTGAAGCTTTCTTT

d_call: -
clone_size: few
j_call: TRBJ1-1
v_call: TRBV11-2
cdr3_aa: CASSFWGPDTEAFF
cdr3_nt: TGTGCCAGCAGCTTCTGGGGCCCCGACACTGAAGCTTTCTTT

d_call: TRBD2
clone_size: once
j_call: TRBJ2-7
v_call: TRBV10-1
cdr3_aa: CASSESRTSGSYEQYF
cdr3_nt: TGCGCCAGCAGTGAGTCGAGGACTAGCGGGAGTTACGAGCAGTACTTC

d_call: TRBD2
clone_size: -
j_call: TRBJ2-4
v_call: TRBV6-6
cdr3_aa: CASSRGTSEGKNIQYF
cdr3_nt: TGTGCCAGCAGTCGGGGGACTAGCGAAGGCAAAAACATTCAGTACTTC

d_call: -
clone_size: -
j_call: TRBJ1-1
v_call: TRBV5-6
cdr3_aa: CASTGNTEAFF
cdr3_nt: TGTGCCAGCACAGGGAACACTGAAGCTTTCTTT

d_call: -
clone_size: -
j_call: TRBJ2-1
v_call: TRBV5-1
cdr3_aa: CASSLSAASDNEQFF
cdr3_nt: TGCGCCAGCAGCTTGTCGGCAGCGTCCGACAATGAGCAGTTCTTC

d_call: -
clone_size: -
j_call: TRBJ2-3
v_call: TRBV4-2
cdr3_aa: CASSQELAGPTDTQYF
cdr3_nt: TGTGCCAGCAGCCAAGAACTGGCGGGACCCACAGATACGCAGTATTTT

d_call: -
clone_size: -
j_call: TRBJ2-5
v_call: TRBV28
cdr3_aa: CASSWAPDGTQYF
cdr3_nt: TGTGCCAGCAGTTGGGCCCCAGACGGGACCCAGTACTTC

d_call: -
clone_size: -
j_call: TRBJ1-5
v_call: TRBV2
cdr3_aa: CASSDQSPNQPQHF
cdr3_nt: TGTGCCAGCAGTGATCAGTCCCCCAATCAGCCCCAGCATTTT

d_call: -
clone_size: few
j_call: TRBJ2-3
v_call: TRBV19
cdr3_aa: CASSQDTSSTDTQYF
cdr3_nt: TGTGCCAGTAGTCAAGATACTTCTAGCACAGATACGCAGTATTTT

d_call: TRBD2
clone_size: -
j_call: TRBJ2-7
v_call: TRBV6-4
cdr3_aa: CASTWGEGGRYEQYF
cdr3_nt: TGTGCCAGCACCTGGGGGGAGGGAGGAAGATACGAGCAGTACTTC

d_call: -
clone_size: -
j_call: TRBJ2-3
v_call: TRBV21-1
cdr3_aa: CASSKVGAGREPTDTQYF
cdr3_nt: TGTGCCAGCAGCAAAGTGGGCGCCGGGCGGGAGCCCACAGATACGCAGTATTTT

d_call: TRBD1
clone_size: -
j_call: TRBJ2-3
v_call: TRBV7-3
cdr3_aa: CASSLRARTGISRGITSTDTQYF
cdr3_nt: TGTGCCAGCAGCTTAAGGGCCCGGACAGGCATTTCTAGGGGCATTACTAGCACAGATACGCAGTATTTT

d_call: -
clone_size: -
j_call: TRBJ2-3
v_call: TRBV28
cdr3_aa: CASSSDSTDTQYF
cdr3_nt: TGTGCCAGCAGTTCGGACAGCACAGATACGCAGTATTTT

d_call: TRBD1
clone_size: -
j_call: TRBJ1-4
v_call: TRBV27
cdr3_aa: CASSRDRGNEKLFF
cdr3_nt: TGTGCCAGCAGCAGGGACAGGGGGAATGAAAAACTGTTTTTT

d_call: -
clone_size: once
j_call: TRBJ1-3
v_call: TRBV19
cdr3_aa: CASSVGHGNTIYF
cdr3_nt: TGTGCCAGTAGTGTCGGCCATGGAAACACCATATATTTT

d_call: -
clone_size: once
j_call: TRBJ1-5
v_call: TRBV5-8
cdr3_aa: CASSLVRGKSNQPQHF
cdr3_nt: TGTGCCAGCAGCTTGGTAAGGGGGAAGAGCAATCAGCCCCAGCATTTT

d_call: -
clone_size: -
j_call: TRBJ2-5
v_call: TRBV5-1
cdr3_aa: CASSLGRFSGQQETQYF
cdr3_nt: TGCGCCAGCAGCTTGGGCCGTTTTTCGGGACAACAAGAGACCCAGTACTTC

d_call: -
clone_size: -
j_call: TRBJ1-1
v_call: TRBV2
cdr3_aa: CASSDHSLNTEAFF
cdr3_nt: TGTGCCAGCAGTGATCACAGCTTGAACACTGAAGCTTTCTTT

d_call: -
clone_size: -
j_call: TRBJ2-7
v_call: TRBV19
cdr3_aa: CASSISGSGSYEQYF
cdr3_nt: TGTGCCAGTAGTATATCCGGGAGCGGGTCCTACGAGCAGTACTTC

d_call: -
clone_size: -
j_call: TRBJ1-3
v_call: TRBV19
cdr3_aa: CASSTTEQSTGNTIYF
cdr3_nt: TGTGCCAGTAGTACGACAGAGCAATCAACTGGAAACACCATATATTTT

d_call: -
clone_size: -
j_call: TRBJ2-7
v_call: TRBV18
cdr3_aa: CASSVTGSYEQYF
cdr3_nt: TGTGCCAGCTCAGTTACGGGCTCCTACGAGCAGTACTTC

d_call: -
clone_size: -
j_call: TRBJ1-2
v_call: TRBV7-3
cdr3_aa: CASSSGRAPYGYTF
cdr3_nt: TGTGCCAGCAGCTCCGGACGGGCTCCCTATGGCTACACCTTC

d_call: TRBD1
clone_size: few
j_call: TRBJ1-5
v_call: TRBV7-9
cdr3_aa: CASRQGVGQPQHF
cdr3_nt: TGTGCCAGCAGACAGGGGGTGGGCCAGCCCCAGCATTTT

d_call: TRBD1
clone_size: once
j_call: TRBJ2-5
v_call: TRBV7-8
cdr3_aa: CASSLTGQGETQYF
cdr3_nt: TGTGCCAGCAGCCTAACAGGACAGGGAGAGACCCAGTACTTC

d_call: -
clone_size: -
j_call: TRBJ2-3
v_call: TRBV27
cdr3_aa: CASSLDLTSTDTQYF
cdr3_nt: TGTGCCAGCAGTTTAGATCTGACTAGCACAGATACGCAGTATTTT

d_call: TRBD1
clone_size: -
j_call: TRBJ1-2
v_call: TRBV11-2
cdr3_aa: CASRRTVAGGDYQGYTF
cdr3_nt: TGTGCCAGCAGACGGACCGTAGCAGGGGGCGATTATCAGGGCTACACCTTC

d_call: -
clone_size: few
j_call: TRBJ1-3
v_call: TRBV7-3
cdr3_aa: CASSLEGSSDTIYF
cdr3_nt: TGTGCCAGCAGCTTAGAGGGTTCAAGTGACACCATATATTTT

d_call: TRBD1
clone_size: -
j_call: TRBJ2-2
v_call: TRBV6-6
cdr3_aa: CATQTTGGRTGELFF
cdr3_nt: TGTGCCACCCAGACTACAGGGGGCAGGACCGGGGAGCTGTTTTTT

d_call: -
clone_size: -
j_call: TRBJ2-7
v_call: TRBV7-9
cdr3_aa: CASSLLGSSYEQYF
cdr3_nt: TGTGCCAGCAGCTTGCTAGGAAGCTCCTACGAGCAGTACTTC

d_call: -
clone_size: once
j_call: TRBJ1-2
v_call: TRBV18
cdr3_aa: CASSPTGDGYTF
cdr3_nt: TGTGCCAGCTCACCCACGGGGGATGGCTACACCTTC

d_call: TRBD2
clone_size: -
j_call: TRBJ2-1
v_call: TRBV5-4
cdr3_aa: CASSFPPLGLAGVSDEQFF
cdr3_nt: TGTGCCAGCAGCTTTCCCCCACTTGGACTAGCGGGAGTTTCCGATGAGCAGTTCTTC

d_call: TRBD1
clone_size: few
j_call: TRBJ2-7
v_call: TRBV25-1
cdr3_aa: CASSDDRVHEQYF
cdr3_nt: TGTGCCAGCAGTGACGACAGGGTCCACGAGCAGTACTTC

d_call: TRBD1
clone_size: -
j_call: TRBJ2-2
v_call: TRBV19
cdr3_aa: CASSLGRDRGHTGELFF
cdr3_nt: TGTGCCAGTAGTTTAGGACGGGACAGGGGCCACACCGGGGAGCTGTTTTTT

d_call: -
clone_size: -
j_call: TRBJ1-2
v_call: TRBV11-2
cdr3_aa: CASSHWRDGYGYTF
cdr3_nt: TGTGCCAGCAGCCATTGGAGGGACGGCTATGGCTACACCTTC

d_call: -
clone_size: -
j_call: TRBJ2-5
v_call: TRBV5-1
cdr3_aa: CASRLAPSSAVQETQYF
cdr3_nt: TGCGCCAGCCGCCTCGCCCCCTCTAGCGCAGTTCAAGAGACCCAGTACTTC

d_call: -
clone_size: -
j_call: TRBJ1-5
v_call: TRBV18
cdr3_aa: CASSSPGAGGNQPQHF
cdr3_nt: TGTGCCAGCTCCAGCCCTGGAGCCGGTGGCAATCAGCCCCAGCATTTT

d_call: -
clone_size: -
j_call: TRBJ1-5
v_call: TRBV5-1
cdr3_aa: CASSLDGQPDQPQHF
cdr3_nt: TGCGCCAGCAGCTTGGACGGACAGCCAGATCAGCCCCAGCATTTT

d_call: -
clone_size: -
j_call: TRBJ2-7
v_call: TRBV19
cdr3_aa: CASSIIRGSSYEQYF
cdr3_nt: TGTGCCAGTAGTATAATTAGAGGGAGCTCCTACGAGCAGTACTTC

d_call: -
clone_size: -
j_call: TRBJ2-6
v_call: TRBV28
cdr3_aa: CASSTGSGANVLTF
cdr3_nt: TGTGCCAGCAGTACTGGCTCTGGGGCCAACGTCCTGACTTTC

d_call: TRBD2
clone_size: -
j_call: TRBJ2-3
v_call: TRBV19
cdr3_aa: CASSIAGDVADTQYF
cdr3_nt: TGTGCCAGTAGTATTGCGGGAGATGTGGCAGATACGCAGTATTTT

d_call: -
clone_size: -
j_call: TRBJ1-3
v_call: TRBV6-5
cdr3_aa: CASSRTGSSGNTIYF
cdr3_nt: TGTGCCAGCAGTCGGACGGGGAGCTCTGGAAACACCATATATTTT

d_call: TRBD2
clone_size: -
j_call: TRBJ2-3
v_call: TRBV9
cdr3_aa: CASSVSGLAGVIRGTDTQYF
cdr3_nt: TGTGCCAGCAGCGTTAGTGGACTAGCGGGAGTAATTCGGGGCACAGATACGCAGTATTTT

d_call: TRBD1
clone_size: few
j_call: TRBJ1-4
v_call: TRBV19
cdr3_aa: CASNTQGDSTNEKLFF
cdr3_nt: TGTGCCAGTAACACACAGGGGGATTCAACTAATGAAAAACTGTTTTTT

d_call: -
clone_size: -
j_call: TRBJ2-3
v_call: TRBV19
cdr3_aa: CASSPGYTTDTQYF
cdr3_nt: TGTGCCAGTAGTCCCGGTTACACCACAGATACGCAGTATTTT

d_call: TRBD2
clone_size: many
j_call: TRBJ2-1
v_call: TRBV25-1
cdr3_aa: CASTKGREGHSSYNEQFF
cdr3_nt: TGTGCCAGCACCAAGGGGCGGGAGGGCCACTCCTCCTACAATGAGCAGTTCTTC

d_call: -
clone_size: -
j_call: TRBJ1-5
v_call: TRBV6-1
cdr3_aa: CASSAQVQYSNQPQHF
cdr3_nt: TGTGCCAGCAGTGCACAAGTACAATATAGCAATCAGCCCCAGCATTTT

d_call: -
clone_size: -
j_call: TRBJ2-7
v_call: TRBV30
cdr3_aa: CAWSVTGASYEQYF
cdr3_nt: TGTGCCTGGAGTGTGACCGGGGCCAGCTACGAGCAGTACTTC